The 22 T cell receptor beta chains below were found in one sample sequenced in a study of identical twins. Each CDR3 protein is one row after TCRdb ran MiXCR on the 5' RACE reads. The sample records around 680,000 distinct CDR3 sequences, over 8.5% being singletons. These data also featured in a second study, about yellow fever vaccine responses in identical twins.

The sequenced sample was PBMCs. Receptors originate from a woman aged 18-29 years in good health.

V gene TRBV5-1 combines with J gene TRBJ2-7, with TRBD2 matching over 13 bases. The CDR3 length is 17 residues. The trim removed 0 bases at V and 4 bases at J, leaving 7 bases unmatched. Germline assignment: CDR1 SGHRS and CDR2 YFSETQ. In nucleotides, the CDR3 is TGCGCCAGCAGCTTGGAAGGGCCGGGACTAGCGGGATACGAGCAGTACTTC. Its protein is CASSLEGPGLAGYEQYF. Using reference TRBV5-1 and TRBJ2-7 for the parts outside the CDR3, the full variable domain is KAGVTQTPRYLIKTRGQQVTLSCSPISGHRSVSWYQQTPGQGLQFLFEYFSETQRNKGNFPGRFSGRQFSNSRSEMNVSTLELGDSALYLCASSLEGPGLAGYEQYFGPGTRLTVT.

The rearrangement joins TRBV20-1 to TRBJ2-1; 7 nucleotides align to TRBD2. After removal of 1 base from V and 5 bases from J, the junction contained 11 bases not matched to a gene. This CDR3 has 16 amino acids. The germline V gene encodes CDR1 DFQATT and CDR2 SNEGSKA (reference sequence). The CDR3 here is CSARAWGAGVHNEQFF. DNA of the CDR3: TGCAGTGCTAGAGCCTGGGGTGCGGGAGTCCACAATGAGCAGTTCTTC.

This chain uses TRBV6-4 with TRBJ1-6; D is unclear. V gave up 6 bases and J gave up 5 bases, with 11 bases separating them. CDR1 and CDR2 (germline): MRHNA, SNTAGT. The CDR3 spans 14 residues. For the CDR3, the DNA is TGTGCCAGCAGGCTGGACGGGAATAATTCACCCCTCCACTTT. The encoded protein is CASRLDGNNSPLHF.

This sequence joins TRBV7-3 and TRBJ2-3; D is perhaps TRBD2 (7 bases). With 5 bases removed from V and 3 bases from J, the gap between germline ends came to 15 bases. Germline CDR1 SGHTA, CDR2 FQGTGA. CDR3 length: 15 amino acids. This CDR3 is CASSPVGGVTDTQYF. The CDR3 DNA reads TGTGCCAGCAGCCCCGTAGGGGGGGTAACAGATACGCAGTATTTT.

The CDR3 nucleotides are TGTGCCAGCAGCGTGGGAGGAGGGGGCAAGACAGATACGCAGTATTTT. This gives the protein CASSVGGGGKTDTQYF. This rearrangement joins TRBV9 to TRBJ2-3; D may be TRBD1 (7 bases). Germline loops: CDR1 SGDLS, CDR2 YYNGEE. This CDR3 has 16 residues. Trimming removed 2 bases from V and 3 bases from J, with 16 bases in between. Based on the CDR3 plus reference TRBV9 and TRBJ2-3, the full variable domain is DSGVTQTPKHLITATGQRVTLRCSPRSGDLSVYWYQQSLDQGLQFLIQYYNGEERAKGNILERFSAQQFPDLHSELNLSSLELGDSALYFCASSVGGGGKTDTQYFGPGTRLTVL.

The CDR3 is CASSPPSGRETQYF. DNA for the CDR3: TGTGCCAGCAGCCCTCCAAGCGGGAGGGAGACCCAGTACTTC. The chain combines TRBV3-1 with TRBJ2-5; TRBD2 agrees at 9 bases. V gave up 4 bases and J gave up 5 bases; unmatched junction bases: 5. The CDR3 is 14 amino acids. Germline-derived CDR1 and CDR2 are LGHDT and YNNKEL (reference sequence).

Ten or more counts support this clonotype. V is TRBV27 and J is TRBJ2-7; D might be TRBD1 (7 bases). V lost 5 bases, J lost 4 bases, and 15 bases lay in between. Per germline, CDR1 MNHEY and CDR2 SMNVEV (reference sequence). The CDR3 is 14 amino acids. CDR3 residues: CASSDLTGTYEQYF. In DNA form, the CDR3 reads TGTGCCAGCAGTGACCTGACAGGGACTTACGAGCAGTACTTC.

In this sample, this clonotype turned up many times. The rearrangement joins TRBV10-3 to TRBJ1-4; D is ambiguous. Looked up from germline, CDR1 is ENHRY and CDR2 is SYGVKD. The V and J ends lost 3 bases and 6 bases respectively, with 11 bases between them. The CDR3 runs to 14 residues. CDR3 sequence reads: CAISDTGGDEKLFF. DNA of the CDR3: TGTGCCATCAGTGATACGGGAGGCGATGAAAAACTGTTTTTT.

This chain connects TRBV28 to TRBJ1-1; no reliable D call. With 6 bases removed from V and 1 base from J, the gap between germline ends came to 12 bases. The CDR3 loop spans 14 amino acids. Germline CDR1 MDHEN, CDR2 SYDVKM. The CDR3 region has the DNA TGTGCCAGCAGACTCCTCATATCGAACACTGAAGCTTTCTTT. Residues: CASRLLISNTEAFF.

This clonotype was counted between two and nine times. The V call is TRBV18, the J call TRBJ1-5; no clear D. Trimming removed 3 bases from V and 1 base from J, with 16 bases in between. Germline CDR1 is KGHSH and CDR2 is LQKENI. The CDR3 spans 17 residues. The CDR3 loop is CASSPISRGVSNQPQHF. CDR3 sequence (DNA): TGTGCCAGCTCACCTATAAGTCGGGGAGTCAGCAATCAGCCCCAGCATTTT.

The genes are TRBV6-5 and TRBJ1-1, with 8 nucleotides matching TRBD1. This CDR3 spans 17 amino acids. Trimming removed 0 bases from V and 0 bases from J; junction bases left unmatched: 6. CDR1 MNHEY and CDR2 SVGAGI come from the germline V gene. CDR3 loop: CASSYSSRGLMNTEAFF. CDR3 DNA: TGTGCCAGCAGTTACTCGAGCAGGGGGCTAATGAACACTGAAGCTTTCTTT.

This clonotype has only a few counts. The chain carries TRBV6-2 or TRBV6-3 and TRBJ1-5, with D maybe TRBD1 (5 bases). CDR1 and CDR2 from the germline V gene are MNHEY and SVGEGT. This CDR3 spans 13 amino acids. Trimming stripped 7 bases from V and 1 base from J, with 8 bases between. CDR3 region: CASTDRSNQPQHF. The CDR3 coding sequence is TGTGCCAGCACCGACAGAAGCAATCAGCCCCAGCATTTT.

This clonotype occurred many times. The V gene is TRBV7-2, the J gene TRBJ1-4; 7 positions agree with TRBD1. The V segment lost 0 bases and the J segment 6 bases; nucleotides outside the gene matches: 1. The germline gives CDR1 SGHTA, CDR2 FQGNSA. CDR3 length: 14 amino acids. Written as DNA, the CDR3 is TGTGCCAGCAGCTTAGCGACAGGGTATGAAAAACTGTTTTTT. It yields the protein CASSLATGYEKLFF.

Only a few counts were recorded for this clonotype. The chain's CDR3 is CATSGTSGSYNEQFF. CDR3 bases: TGTGCCACCAGCGGCACTAGCGGGAGCTACAATGAGCAGTTCTTC. This chain connects TRBV15 to TRBJ2-1; 11 bases fit TRBD2. The CDR3 length is 15 residues. With 5 bases clipped from V and 3 bases from J, the junction kept 3 bases outside the gene matches. Germline V gives CDR1 LNHNV, CDR2 YYDKDF (reference sequence).

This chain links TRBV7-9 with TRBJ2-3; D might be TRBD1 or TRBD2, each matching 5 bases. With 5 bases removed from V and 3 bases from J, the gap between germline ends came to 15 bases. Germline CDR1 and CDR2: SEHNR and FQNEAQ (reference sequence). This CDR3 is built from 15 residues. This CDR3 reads CASSRGSGPTDTQYF. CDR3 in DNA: TGTGCCAGCAGCCGAGGGTCAGGGCCAACAGATACGCAGTATTTT.

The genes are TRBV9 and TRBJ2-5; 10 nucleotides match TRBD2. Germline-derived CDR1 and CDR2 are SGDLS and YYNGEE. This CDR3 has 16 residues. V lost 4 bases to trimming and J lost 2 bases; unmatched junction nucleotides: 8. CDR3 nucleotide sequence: TGTGCCAGCAGCCCCCGGACTAGCGGAGCACAAGAGACCCAGTACTTC. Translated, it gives CASSPRTSGAQETQYF.

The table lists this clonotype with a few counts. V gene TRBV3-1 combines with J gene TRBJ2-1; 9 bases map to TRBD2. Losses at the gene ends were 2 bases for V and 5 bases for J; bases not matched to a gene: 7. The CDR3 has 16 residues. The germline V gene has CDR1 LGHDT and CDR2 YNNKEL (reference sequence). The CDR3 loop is CASSQLAGVTHNEQFF. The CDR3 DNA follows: TGTGCCAGCAGCCAATTAGCGGGAGTTACCCACAATGAGCAGTTCTTC.

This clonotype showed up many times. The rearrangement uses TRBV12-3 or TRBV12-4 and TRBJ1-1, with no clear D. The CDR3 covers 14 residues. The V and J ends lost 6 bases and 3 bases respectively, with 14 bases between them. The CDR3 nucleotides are TGTGCCAGCAGGGCTCCTGCGGTCGACACTGAAGCTTTCTTT. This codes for CASRAPAVDTEAFF.

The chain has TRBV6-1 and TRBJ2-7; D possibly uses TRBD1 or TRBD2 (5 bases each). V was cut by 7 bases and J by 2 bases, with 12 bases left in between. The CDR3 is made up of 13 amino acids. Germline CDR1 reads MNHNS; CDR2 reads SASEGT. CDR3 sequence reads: CASTMGETYEQYF. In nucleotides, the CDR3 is TGTGCCAGCACCATGGGGGAGACCTACGAGCAGTACTTC.

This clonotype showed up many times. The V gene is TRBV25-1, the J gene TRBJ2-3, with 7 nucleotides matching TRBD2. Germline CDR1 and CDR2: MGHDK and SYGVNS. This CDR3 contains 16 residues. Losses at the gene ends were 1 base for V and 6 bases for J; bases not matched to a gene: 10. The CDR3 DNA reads TGTGCCAGCAGTGAATTCGAGGGAGGGCCGAAGGATACGCAGTATTTT. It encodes CASSEFEGGPKDTQYF.

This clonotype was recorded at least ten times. For the CDR3, the DNA is TGTGCCAGCAGCTTTCAGCCTCCCATGAACACTGAAGCTTTCTTT. As protein: CASSFQPPMNTEAFF. The rearrangement uses TRBV7-9 and TRBJ1-1; D gene unclear. V lost 3 bases, J lost 0 bases, and 11 bases lay in between. Germline V gene data show CDR1 as SEHNR and CDR2 as FQNEAQ (reference sequence). This CDR3 region has 15 residues.

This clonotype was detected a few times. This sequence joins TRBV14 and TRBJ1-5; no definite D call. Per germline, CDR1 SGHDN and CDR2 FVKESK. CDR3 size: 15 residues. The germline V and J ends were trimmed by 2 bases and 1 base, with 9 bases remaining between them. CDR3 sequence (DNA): TGTGCCAGCAGCCAACTCGGCAGAAGCAATCAGCCCCAGCATTTT. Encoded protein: CASSQLGRSNQPQHF.